A few counts support the clone carrying this TCR beta chain. The sample comes from a study of immune characterization of retroperitoneal liposarcoma. With 2 bases removed from V and 10 bases from J, the gap between germline ends came to 15 bases. Germline V gene sequence: CDR1 MNHNY, CDR2 SVGAGI (reference sequence). The CDR3 is 14 residues long. Each CDR3 protein gets one entry after TCRdb re-called the PCR reads with MiXCR. The sample holds 10,000 or so distinct CDR3 sequences, 28% seen once. Sequenced: tumor tissue. This receptor was taken from a female donor with retroperitoneal liposarcoma. The V gene is TRBV6-6, the J gene TRBJ2-1, with D unresolved. For the CDR3, the DNA is TGTGCCAGCAGTTACCTGTGGAGCTCCTACGAGCAGTTCTTC. Protein: CASSYLWSSYEQFF.